The clone carrying this T cell receptor (beta chain) was picked up a small number of times. Its specificity is unknown. With random hexamers, reverse transcription was performed on roughly 0.5 to 1 ug of RNA. MiXCR, run by TCRdb on the immunoSEQ multiplex PCR reads, gives a single entry per CDR3 protein. Here the sample spans over 120,000 distinct CDR3 sequences, approximately 95% being singletons. These data originate in a study of CD8 T cells in Susac syndrome. Study-level information: Sequenced Susac syndrome patients included more than five with clinically active disease and about eight in remission. Study findings and constraints: The study's TCR sequencing and HLA analysis drew on a certain number of individuals. That number was acknowledged as relatively small.

The patients with Susac syndrome satisfied recently defined diagnostic criteria for either definite or probable disease. The V and J ends lost 1 base and 0 bases respectively, with 7 bases between them. The CDR3 runs 14 residues. The chain couples TRBV12-3 or TRBV12-4 to TRBJ2-7; no clear D gene. This TCR was sampled from a human donor with Susac syndrome. The sequenced sample was CD4+ T cells from PBMCs. The DNA for the CDR3 is TGTGCCAGCAGTTTAGGTAGCCTCTCCTACGAGCAGTACTTC. It is translated as CASSLGSLSYEQYF.